This TCR beta chain was profiled in a study of response to subunit inactivated influenza vaccine. Points from the study as a whole: The authors suggested that every seasonal influenza vaccination recruits few new T cells.

TCRdb itself ran the RT-PCR reads through MiXCR, one entry per CDR3 protein. The sample yields 150,000 to 200,000 distinct CDR3 sequences, roughly a tenth seen once. Looked up from germline, CDR1 is MGHRA and CDR2 is YSYEKL. Trimming took 1 base from V and 4 from J; bases not matched to a gene: 15. This CDR3 has 19 residues. Notes on this clonotype: Its target is not known.

Sequenced here: non-naive T cells sorted from PBMCs, sampled about 6 weeks after vaccination. The chain recombines TRBV4-1 with TRBJ2-3; 9 positions agree with TRBD1. This receptor was obtained from a man aged 50 or older who received an inactivated influenza vaccine. CDR3 bases: TGCGCCAGCAGCCAAGTAATCGAGGGACAGGGAGCAGGTGCAGATACGCAGTATTTT. This codes for CASSQVIEGQGAGADTQYF.